This T cell receptor beta chain was captured in a study of T cells in localized non-small cell lung cancer. General study findings and limits: Multi-region tumor sequencing was not done, so intratumor heterogeneity could not be excluded. There were a median around 60 of the top 100 tumor clones appearing in adjacent lung. Higher blood T cell density tracked longer overall survival. Among the tissues sampled, uninvolved adjacent lung had the highest T cell clonality, above tumor.

This clone was counted only a few times. Its target is unknown. Clones were read by immunoSEQ multiplex PCR, and TCRdb kept only the in-frame ones, dropping some. The repertoire consists of roughly 4,700 clones, with over 20% occurring once and the leading ten covering roughly 5.5%. The CDR3 consists of 18 residues. Germline-derived CDR1 and CDR2 are SGHNT and YENEEA. V was cut by 3 bases and J by 0 bases, with 15 bases left in between. Material: lung tumor tissue, obtained before any cancer treatment. The chain is built from TRBV11-3 and TRBJ2-6; either TRBD1 or TRBD2 may supply D (7 bases each). The sequence was collected from an older female donor with stage I lung adenocarcinoma. CDR3: CASSFPTGRGSGANVLTF. In nucleotides, the CDR3 is TGTGCCAGCAGCTTCCCGACAGGGAGGGGCTCTGGGGCCAACGTCCTGACTTTC.